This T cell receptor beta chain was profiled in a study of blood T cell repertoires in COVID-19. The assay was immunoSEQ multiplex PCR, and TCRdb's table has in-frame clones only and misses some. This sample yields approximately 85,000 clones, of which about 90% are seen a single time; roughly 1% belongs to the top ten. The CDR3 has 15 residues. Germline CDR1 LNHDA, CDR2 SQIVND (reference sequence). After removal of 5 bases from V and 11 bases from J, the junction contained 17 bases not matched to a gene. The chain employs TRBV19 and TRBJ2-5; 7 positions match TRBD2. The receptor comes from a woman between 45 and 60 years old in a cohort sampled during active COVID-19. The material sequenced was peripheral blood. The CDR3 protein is CASSPTAPGGREQYF. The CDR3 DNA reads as TGTGCCAGTAGTCCTACCGCGCCGGGGGGAAGGGAGCAGTACTTC.